This TCR beta chain was sequenced for a study of response to subunit inactivated influenza vaccine. Study conclusions and caveats: Each seasonal influenza vaccination recruits few new T cells, the authors suggested.

From the RT-PCR reads, TCRdb called clonotypes with MiXCR, one entry per CDR3 protein. The table includes roughly 780,000 distinct CDR3 sequences, around 20% detected once. The germline V gene encodes CDR1 MNHNY and CDR2 SVGAGI (reference sequence). This CDR3 has 12 amino acids. The germline V and J ends were trimmed by 2 bases and 4 bases, with 5 bases remaining between them. For this clonotype: Its matching antigen is unknown.

The receptor's source is a man aged 50-59 years who received an inactivated influenza vaccine. This sample comprised PBMCs from blood, obtained 5 days after vaccination. V usage is TRBV6-6 and J usage is TRBJ2-5; D remains ambiguous. CDR3 sequence (DNA): TGTGCCAGCAGTTACGCTAGAGAGACCCAGTACTTC. This codes for CASSYARETQYF.